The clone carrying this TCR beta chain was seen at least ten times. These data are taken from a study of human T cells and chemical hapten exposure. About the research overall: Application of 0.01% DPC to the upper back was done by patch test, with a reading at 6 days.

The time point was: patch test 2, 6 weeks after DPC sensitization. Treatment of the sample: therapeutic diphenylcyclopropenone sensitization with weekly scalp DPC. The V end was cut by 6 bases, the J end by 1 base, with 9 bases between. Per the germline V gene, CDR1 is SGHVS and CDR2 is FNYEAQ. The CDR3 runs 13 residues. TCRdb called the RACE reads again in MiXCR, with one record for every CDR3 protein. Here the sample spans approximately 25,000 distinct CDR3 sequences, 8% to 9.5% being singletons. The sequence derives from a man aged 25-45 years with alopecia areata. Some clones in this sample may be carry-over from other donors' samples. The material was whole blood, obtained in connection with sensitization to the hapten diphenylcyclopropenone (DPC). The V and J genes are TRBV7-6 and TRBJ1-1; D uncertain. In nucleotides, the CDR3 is TGTGCCAGCAGTACTAAGGAGAACACTGAAGCTTTCTTT. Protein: CASSTKENTEAFF.